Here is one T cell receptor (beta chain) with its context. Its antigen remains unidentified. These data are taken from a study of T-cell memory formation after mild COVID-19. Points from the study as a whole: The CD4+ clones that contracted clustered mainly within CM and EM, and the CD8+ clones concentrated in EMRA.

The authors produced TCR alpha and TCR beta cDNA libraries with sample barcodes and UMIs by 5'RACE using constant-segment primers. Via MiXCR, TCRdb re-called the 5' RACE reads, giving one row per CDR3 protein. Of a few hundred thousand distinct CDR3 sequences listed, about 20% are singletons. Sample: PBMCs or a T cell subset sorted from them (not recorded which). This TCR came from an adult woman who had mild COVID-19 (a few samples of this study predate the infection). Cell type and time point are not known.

CDR3 sequence: CASSSRTGLQETQYF. DNA for the CDR3: TGTGCCAGCAGCTCCCGGACAGGGCTGCAGGAGACCCAGTACTTC. This chain uses TRBV7-7 with TRBJ2-5, with 8 bases fitting TRBD1. This CDR3 is built from 15 residues. The V and J ends lost 4 bases and 5 bases, in that order; junction bases with no gene match: 9. CDR1 and CDR2 from the germline V gene are SSHAT and FNYEAQ (reference sequence).